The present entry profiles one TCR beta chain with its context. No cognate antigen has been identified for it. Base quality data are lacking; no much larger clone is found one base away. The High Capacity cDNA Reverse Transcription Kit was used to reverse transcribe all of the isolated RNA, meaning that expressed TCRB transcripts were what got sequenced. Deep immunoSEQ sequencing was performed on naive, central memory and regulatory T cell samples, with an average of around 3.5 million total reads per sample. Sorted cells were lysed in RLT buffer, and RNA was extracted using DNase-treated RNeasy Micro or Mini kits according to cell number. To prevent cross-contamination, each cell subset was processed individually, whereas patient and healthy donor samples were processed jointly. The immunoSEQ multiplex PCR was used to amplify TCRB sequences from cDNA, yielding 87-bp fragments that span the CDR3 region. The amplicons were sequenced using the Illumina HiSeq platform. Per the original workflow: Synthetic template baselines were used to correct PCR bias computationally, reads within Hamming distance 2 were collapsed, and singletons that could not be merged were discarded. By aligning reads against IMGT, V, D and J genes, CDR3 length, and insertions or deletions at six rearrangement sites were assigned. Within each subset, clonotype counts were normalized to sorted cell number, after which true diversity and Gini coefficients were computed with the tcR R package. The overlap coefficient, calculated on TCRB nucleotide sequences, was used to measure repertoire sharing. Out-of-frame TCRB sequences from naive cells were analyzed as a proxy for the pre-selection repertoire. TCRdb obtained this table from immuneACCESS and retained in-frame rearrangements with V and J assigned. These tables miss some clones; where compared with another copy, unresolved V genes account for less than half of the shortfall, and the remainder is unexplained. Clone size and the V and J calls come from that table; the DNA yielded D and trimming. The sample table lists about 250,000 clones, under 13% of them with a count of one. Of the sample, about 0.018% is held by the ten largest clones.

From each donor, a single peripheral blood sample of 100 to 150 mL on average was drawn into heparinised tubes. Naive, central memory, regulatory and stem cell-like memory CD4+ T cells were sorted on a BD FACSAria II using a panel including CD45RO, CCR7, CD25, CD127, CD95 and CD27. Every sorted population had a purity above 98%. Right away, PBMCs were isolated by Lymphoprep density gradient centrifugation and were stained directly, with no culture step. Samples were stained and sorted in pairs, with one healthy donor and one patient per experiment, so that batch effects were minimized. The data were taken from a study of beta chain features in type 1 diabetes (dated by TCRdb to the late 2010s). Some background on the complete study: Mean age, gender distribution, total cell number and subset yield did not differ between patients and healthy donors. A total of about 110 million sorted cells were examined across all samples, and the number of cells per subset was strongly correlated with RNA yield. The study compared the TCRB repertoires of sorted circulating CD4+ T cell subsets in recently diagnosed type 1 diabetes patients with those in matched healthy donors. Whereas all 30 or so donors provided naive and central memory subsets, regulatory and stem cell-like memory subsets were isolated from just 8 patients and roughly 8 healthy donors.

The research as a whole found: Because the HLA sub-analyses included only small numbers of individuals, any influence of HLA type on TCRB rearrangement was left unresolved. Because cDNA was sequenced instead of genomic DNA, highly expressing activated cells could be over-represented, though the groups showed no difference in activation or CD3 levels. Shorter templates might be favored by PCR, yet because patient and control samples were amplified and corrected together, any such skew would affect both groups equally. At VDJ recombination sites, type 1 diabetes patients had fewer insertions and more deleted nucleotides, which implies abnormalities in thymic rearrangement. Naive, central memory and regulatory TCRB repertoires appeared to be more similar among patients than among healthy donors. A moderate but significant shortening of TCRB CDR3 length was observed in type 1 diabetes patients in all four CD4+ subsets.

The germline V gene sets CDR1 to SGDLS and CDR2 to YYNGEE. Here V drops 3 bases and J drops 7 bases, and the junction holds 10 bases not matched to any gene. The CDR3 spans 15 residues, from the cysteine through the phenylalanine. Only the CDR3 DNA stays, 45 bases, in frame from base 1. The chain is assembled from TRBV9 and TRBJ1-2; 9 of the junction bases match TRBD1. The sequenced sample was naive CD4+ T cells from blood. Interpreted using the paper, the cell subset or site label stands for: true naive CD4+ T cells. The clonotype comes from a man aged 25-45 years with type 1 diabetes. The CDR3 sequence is CASSAGQGFLGGYTF. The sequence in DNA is TGTGCCAGCAGCGCCGGACAGGGGTTCTTGGGTGGCTACACCTTC.